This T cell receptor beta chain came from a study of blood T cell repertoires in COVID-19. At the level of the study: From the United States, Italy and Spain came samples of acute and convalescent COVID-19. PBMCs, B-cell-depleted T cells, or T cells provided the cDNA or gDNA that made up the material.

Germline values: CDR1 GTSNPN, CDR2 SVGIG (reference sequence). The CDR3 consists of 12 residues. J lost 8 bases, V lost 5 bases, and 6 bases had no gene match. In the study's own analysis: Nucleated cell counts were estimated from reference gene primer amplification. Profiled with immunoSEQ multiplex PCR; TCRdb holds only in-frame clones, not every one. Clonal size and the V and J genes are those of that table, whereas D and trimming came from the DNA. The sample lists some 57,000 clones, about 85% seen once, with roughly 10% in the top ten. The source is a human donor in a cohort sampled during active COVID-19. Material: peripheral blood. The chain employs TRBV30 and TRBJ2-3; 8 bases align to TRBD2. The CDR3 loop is CAWGILAGTQYF. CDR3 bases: TGTGCCTGGGGAATTCTAGCGGGTACGCAGTATTTT.